This T cell receptor (beta chain) was recorded in a study of blood T cell repertoires in COVID-19. Sequencing used immunoSEQ multiplex PCR; TCRdb keeps in-frame clones, though not all of them. Of a few hundred thousand clones in the sample, 65% to 85% were seen once. This CDR3 is 15 amino acids long. V was pared by 5 bases and J by 0 bases, with 10 bases between. CDR1 and CDR2 from the germline V gene are MNHEY and SMNVEV (reference sequence). The gene calls are TRBV27 and TRBJ2-2; D is possibly TRBD2 (6 bases). The specimen sequenced was PBMCs or T cells enriched from blood (not recorded which). The sequence came from a man aged 50 to 59 who had recovered from COVID-19. In DNA, the CDR3 is TGTGCCAGCAGTCTTAGCGGAACGAACACCGGGGAGCTGTTTTTT. Protein sequence: CASSLSGTNTGELFF.